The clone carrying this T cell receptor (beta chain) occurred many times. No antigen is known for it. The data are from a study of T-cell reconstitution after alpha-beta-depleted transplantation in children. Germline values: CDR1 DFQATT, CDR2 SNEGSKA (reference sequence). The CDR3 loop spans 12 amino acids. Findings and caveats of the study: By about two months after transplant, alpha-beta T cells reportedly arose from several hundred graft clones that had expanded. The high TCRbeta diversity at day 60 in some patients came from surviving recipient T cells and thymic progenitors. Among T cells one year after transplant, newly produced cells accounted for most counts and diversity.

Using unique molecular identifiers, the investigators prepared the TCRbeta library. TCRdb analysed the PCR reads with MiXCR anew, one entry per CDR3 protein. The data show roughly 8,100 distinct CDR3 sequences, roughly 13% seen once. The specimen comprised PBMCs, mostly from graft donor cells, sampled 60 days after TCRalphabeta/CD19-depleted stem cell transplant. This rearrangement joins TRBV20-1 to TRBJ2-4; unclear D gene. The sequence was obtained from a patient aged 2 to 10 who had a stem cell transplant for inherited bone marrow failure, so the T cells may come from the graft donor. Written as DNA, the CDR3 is TGCAGAGCAGATACTGACAAAAACATTCAGTACTTC. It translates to CRADTDKNIQYF.